This T cell receptor beta chain was sequenced for a study of cytomegalovirus exposure and HLA in healthy donors. General study results and limits: The study listed some 160 cytomegalovirus-associated TCR beta chains. The majority of TCR sequences were rare, yet some public TCRs appeared in many donors. Specific recognition of CMV antigens was confirmed in vitro for a few chains (all CMV-associated).

Data came from immunoSEQ multiplex PCR; TCRdb stores just in-frame clones and leaves some out. Of 200,000 or so clones listed, roughly 87% were seen once; the top ten hold approximately 2%. V was pared by 2 bases and J by 1 base, with 7 bases of the junction left unmatched. The CDR3 spans 16 residues. The germline CDR1 and CDR2 sequences are LNHDA and SQIVND (reference sequence). Note on this clone: The target antigen is unknown.

The material sequenced was PBMCs. The genes are TRBV19 and TRBJ1-2; the match to TRBD1 covers 7 bases. The TCR was taken from a young woman in good health and CMV-seropositive. The CDR3 DNA sequence: TGTGCCAGTAGTATAACGGGGGACAGCCATAACTATGGCTACACCTTC. It translates to CASSITGDSHNYGYTF.